The 27 T cell receptor beta chains below were found in one sample sequenced in a study of identical twins. TCRdb passed the 5' RACE reads through MiXCR, listing each CDR3 protein once. The sample includes roughly 700,000 distinct CDR3 sequences, 8.6% of them seen just once. This sample also appeared in a second study, on yellow fever vaccine responses in identical twins.

The sequencing input was PBMCs. These receptors were collected from a young woman in good health.

The genes are TRBV27 and TRBJ2-7, with 9 bases fitting TRBD2. Germline values: CDR1 MNHEY, CDR2 SMNVEV (reference sequence). The CDR3 has 15 amino acids. Losses at the gene ends were 6 bases for V and 2 bases for J; bases not matched to a gene: 8. In DNA, the CDR3 is TGTGCCAGCAGCAAGACTAGCGGTCCAACCTACGAGCAGTACTTC. Translation gives CASSKTSGPTYEQYF.

Remarks on this clonotype: A much larger clone lies one base from this, so it may be a read error. The rearrangement joins TRBV4-1 to TRBJ2-7; D perhaps matches TRBD2 (6 bases). Germline-derived CDR1 and CDR2 are MGHRA and YSYEKL. The germline V and J ends were trimmed by 5 bases and 3 bases, with 26 bases remaining between them. The CDR3 is made up of 18 amino acids. The CDR3 sequence is CASSTRSRLAATHYEQYF. The CDR3 bases are TGCGCCAGCAGCACCCGGTCTAGGTTAGCGGCGACTCACTACGAGCAGTACTTC.

This clonotype was seen ten or more times. V and J are TRBV6-1 and TRBJ2-7; 10 positions match TRBD2. V lost 6 bases and J lost 8; bases outside the gene matches: 13. CDR3 size: 15 residues. The V gene's germline CDR1 is MNHNS and CDR2 SASEGT. DNA for the CDR3: TGTGCCAGCAGCCCCCTGGAGCGGGGGGGTCTTAAGCAGTACTTC. Its protein is CASSPLERGGLKQYF.

This clonotype was seen more than once but under ten times. The chain combines TRBV6-1 with TRBJ2-3, with a weak D call TRBD1 (5 bases). The germline V gene has CDR1 MNHNS and CDR2 SASEGT. V was shortened by 1 base and J by 0 bases, with 8 bases between the two germline ends. The CDR3 sequence is 15 residues long. CDR3 loop: CASSEGPGSTDTQYF. In DNA form, the CDR3 reads TGTGCCAGCAGTGAAGGTCCAGGGAGCACAGATACGCAGTATTTT.

This clonotype was recorded at least ten times. The chain joins TRBV7-2 to TRBJ2-7, with 8 bases aligning to TRBD1. The CDR3 covers 14 residues. V shed 5 bases and J 4 bases; nucleotides not matched to a gene: 7. Germline values: CDR1 SGHTA, CDR2 FQGNSA. CDR3 bases: TGTGCCAGCAGCGCCCCGGGACAGGTTTACGAGCAGTACTTC. Translation gives CASSAPGQVYEQYF.

Written as DNA, the CDR3 is TGTGCCAGTGAGGGGTTAGTAAGCAATCAGCCCCAGCATTTT. Its translation is CASEGLVSNQPQHF. The chain carries TRBV19 and TRBJ1-5; weak D call: TRBD1 (5 bases). Germline CDR1 LNHDA, CDR2 SQIVND (reference sequence). CDR3 size: 14 residues. Trimming left V 8 bases short and J 1 base short, with 12 bases between.

The chain is built from TRBV20-1 and TRBJ2-1; D not resolved. CDR3 size: 13 residues. The ends were cut back, 3 bases at V and 4 bases at J, with 10 bases in the middle. CDR1 is DFQATT and CDR2 is SNEGSKA in the germline V gene (reference sequence). CDR3: CSASLDGYNEQFF. CDR3 coding DNA: TGCAGTGCTAGTCTGGACGGGTACAATGAGCAGTTCTTC.

This clonotype came up many times. This chain joins TRBV28 and TRBJ1-5; D is ambiguous. The ends were cut back, 6 bases at V and 2 bases at J, with 11 bases in the middle. Per the germline V gene, CDR1 is MDHEN and CDR2 is SYDVKM. The CDR3 consists of 14 residues. The CDR3: CASSPNPGNQPQHF. CDR3 sequence (DNA): TGTGCCAGCAGCCCAAACCCGGGCAATCAGCCCCAGCATTTT. Supplemented by reference TRBV28 and TRBJ1-5, the full variable domain reads DVKVTQSSRYLVKRTGEKVFLECVQDMDHENMFWYRQDPGLGLRLIYFSYDVKMKEKGDIPEGYSVSREKKERFSLILESASTNQTSMYLCASSPNPGNQPQHFGDGTRLSIL.

V is TRBV2 and J is TRBJ2-3, with 9 bases identical to TRBD2. Per the germline V gene, CDR1 is SNHLY and CDR2 is FYNNEI. V shed 0 bases and J 2 bases; nucleotides not matched to a gene: 12. The CDR3 consists of 19 residues. CDR3 DNA: TGTGCCAGCAGTGAAGCGCTTCCAGAGCGGGGGGCGACCACAGATACGCAGTATTTT. The encoded protein is CASSEALPERGATTDTQYF.

This clonotype was counted at least ten times. This chain uses TRBV7-9 with TRBJ2-7; 13 bases align to TRBD2. The CDR3 is 15 amino acids. Germline CDR1 SEHNR, CDR2 FQNEAQ (reference sequence). With 5 bases clipped from V and 4 bases from J, the junction kept 5 bases outside the gene matches. The CDR3 region has the DNA TGTGCCAGCAGCGGACTAGCGGGGGAACTGTACGAGCAGTACTTC. This encodes CASSGLAGELYEQYF.

V and J are TRBV7-3 and TRBJ2-1; weak D call: TRBD1 (5 bases). Between the trimmed V and J ends, which lost 1 base and 0 bases, there was a span of 13 bases. Germline lookup yields CDR1 SGHTA and CDR2 FQGTGA. The CDR3 length is 17 residues. CDR3 loop: CASSLNAPDSSYNEQFF. The CDR3 bases are TGTGCCAGCAGCTTAAACGCTCCAGACAGCTCCTACAATGAGCAGTTCTTC.

This clonotype was counted between two and nine times. The genes are TRBV6-1 and TRBJ2-3; 10 bases are a match to TRBD2. This CDR3 contains 17 residues. Trimming took 6 bases from V and 0 from J; bases not matched to a gene: 9. Germline loops: CDR1 MNHNS, CDR2 SASEGT. The DNA of the CDR3 is TGTGCCAGCAGAGTAACTAGCGGGGATACTAGCACAGATACGCAGTATTTT. Its protein product is CASRVTSGDTSTDTQYF.

This clonotype has a count of ten or more. The genes are TRBV29-1 and TRBJ2-5, with 8 positions matching TRBD1. The length of the CDR3 is 13 residues. Unmatched junction bases numbered 8, after V lost 6 bases and J lost 5 bases. CDR1 and CDR2 (germline): SQVTM, ANQGSEA. This chain's CDR3 is CSVGQVGVETQYF. CDR3 sequence (DNA): TGCAGCGTGGGACAGGTTGGAGTGGAGACCCAGTACTTC. Full variable domain (outside the CDR3, taken from reference TRBV29-1 and TRBJ2-5): SAVISQKPSRDICQRGTSLTIQCQVDSQVTMMFWYRQQPGQSLTLIATANQGSEATYESGFVIDKFPISRPNLTFSTLTVSNMSPEDSSIYLCSVGQVGVETQYFGPGTRLLVL.

The chain recombines TRBV6-1 with TRBJ2-7; D remains unclear. Trimming removed 5 bases from V and 4 bases from J, with 18 bases in between. The CDR3 has 15 amino acids. Germline V gives CDR1 MNHNS, CDR2 SASEGT. CDR3 protein: CASSPDDPAFYEQYF. The CDR3, as DNA: TGTGCCAGCAGTCCAGACGACCCCGCTTTTTACGAGCAGTACTTC.

Points on this clonotype: One end of the junction fails to match germline, which may point to a read error. J is TRBJ2-3 and V is TRBV27, with D possibly TRBD2 on 6 matching bases. Germline CDR1 reads MNHEY; CDR2 reads SMNVEV (reference sequence). This CDR3 spans 20 amino acids. The CDR3 is CGSSLLSPGLSFASTDTQYF. The CDR3 DNA sequence: TGTGGCAGCAGTTTATTGTCTCCGGGACTTTCTTTCGCAAGCACAGATACGCAGTATTTT.

This clonotype has only a few counts. The chain recombines TRBV10-1 with TRBJ2-2; the match to TRBD1 covers 7 bases. The CDR3 loop spans 15 amino acids. V shed 2 bases, J shed 1 base, and the junction held 1 base outside the gene matches. Germline CDR1 and CDR2: WNHNN and SYGVQD (reference sequence). CDR3 in DNA: TGCGCCAGCAGTGAGCGGGACAGGAACACCGGGGAGCTGTTTTTT. It translates to CASSERDRNTGELFF.

In the case of this clonotype: At one boundary the junction diverges from the germline segment, which might be a read error. The V and J genes are TRBV20-1 and TRBJ2-7; 14 bases map to TRBD2. The CDR3 totals 15 residues. Germline V gene data show CDR1 as DFQATT and CDR2 as SNEGSKA (reference sequence). DNA for the CDR3: TGCAGTGCTAGTGAGGGACTAGCGGGAGTCTACGAGCAGCACTTC. Protein sequence: CSASEGLAGVYEQHF.

The table lists this clonotype with a few counts. The J gene is TRBJ2-5, the V gene TRBV6-1; 16 positions match TRBD2. Per germline, CDR1 MNHNS and CDR2 SASEGT. There are 15 residues in the CDR3. The junction had 2 bases not matched to a gene; V was cut back by 6 bases and J by 4 bases. CDR3 DNA: TGTGCCAGCAGCGGGACTAGCGGGGGGGCAGAGACCCAGTACTTC. This codes for CASSGTSGGAETQYF.

This clonotype appeared many times. This chain connects TRBV10-3 to TRBJ2-7; TRBD2 matches 7 bases. Germline V CDR1 and CDR2: ENHRY, SYGVKD. This CDR3 is 15 amino acids long. The junction had 7 bases not matched to a gene; V was cut back by 3 bases and J by 2 bases. The CDR3 here is CAISDWAGDPYEQYF. The CDR3 region has the DNA TGTGCCATCAGTGATTGGGCGGGAGACCCCTACGAGCAGTACTTC.

The chain is built from TRBV9 and TRBJ1-4; 11 bases map to TRBD1. The CDR3 is 17 amino acids. CDR1 is SGDLS, CDR2 YYNGEE, per germline. The ends lost 3 bases at V and 0 bases at J; junction bases unmatched: 4. CDR3 nucleotide sequence: TGTGCCAGCAGCGCAGGACAGGGGGCGGCAACTAATGAAAAACTGTTTTTT. Protein: CASSAGQGAATNEKLFF.

This clonotype was seen more than once but under ten times. The chain is built from TRBV6-2 or TRBV6-3 and TRBJ2-6, with D perhaps given as TRBD1 or TRBD2 (5 bases each). This CDR3 contains 19 residues. From germline, CDR1 is MNHEY and CDR2 SVGEGT. V gave up 2 bases and J gave up 0 bases, with 17 bases separating them. For the CDR3, the DNA is TGTGCCAGCAGTTACGGAAAGAGGGGCCCCCTCTCTGGGGCCAACGTCCTGACTTTC. Protein sequence: CASSYGKRGPLSGANVLTF.

The chain employs TRBV7-9 and TRBJ1-3; the D gene is possibly TRBD1 (6 bases). From germline, CDR1 is SEHNR and CDR2 FQNEAQ (reference sequence). The CDR3 is 14 amino acids. Trimming cost V 4 bases and J 3 bases, with 10 bases left between them. The CDR3, as DNA: TGTGCCAGCAGCTCCGGACAGTTTGGAAACACCATATATTTT. Protein sequence: CASSSGQFGNTIYF.

This sequence joins TRBV5-1 and TRBJ2-5; 9 nucleotides match TRBD1. CDR1 and CDR2 (germline): SGHRS, YFSETQ. The CDR3 extends over 15 amino acids. The junction had 9 bases not matched to a gene; V was cut back by 4 bases and J by 5 bases. This CDR3 reads CASSDSGTGMETQYF. The CDR3 bases are TGCGCCAGCAGCGACTCCGGGACAGGGATGGAGACCCAGTACTTC.

The CDR3 nucleotides read TGTGCCAGCAGCGGTAGAAGCGGGGGCCGGGATACGCAGTATTTT. Translation gives CASSGRSGGRDTQYF. The chain carries TRBV9 and TRBJ2-3, with 8 nucleotides matching TRBD2. Germline V gene data show CDR1 as SGDLS and CDR2 as YYNGEE. The CDR3 is 15 residues long. Trimming took 3 bases from V and 6 from J; bases not matched to a gene: 9.

The rearrangement joins TRBV4-3 to TRBJ2-1, with TRBD2 matching over 8 bases. CDR3 length: 15 amino acids. The germline V gene encodes CDR1 LGHNA and CDR2 YSLEER. The J segment lost 6 bases and the V segment lost 4 bases, leaving 8 bases of the junction unmatched. The CDR3 reads CASSPQREIINEQFF. CDR3 coding DNA: TGCGCCAGCAGCCCCCAGCGGGAGATCATCAATGAGCAGTTCTTC.

The chain joins TRBV2 to TRBJ2-1; 9 bases match TRBD1. J lost 9 bases, V lost 10 bases, and 13 bases had no gene match. Germline values: CDR1 SNHLY, CDR2 FYNNEI. This CDR3 comprises 14 residues. CDR3 region: CAKVPGQGSSEQFF. In DNA form, the CDR3 reads TGTGCCAAAGTACCGGGACAGGGATCATCTGAGCAGTTCTTC.

This clonotype was found a few times. The J gene is TRBJ2-5, the V gene TRBV6-5; TRBD1 might be the D (5 bases). Germline lookup yields CDR1 MNHEY and CDR2 SVGAGI. Trimming took off 0 bases at V and 7 bases at J, with 21 bases between the two ends. The CDR3 is made up of 17 amino acids. DNA for the CDR3: TGTGCCAGCAGTTACTCCAGGGATATGAACTTCGGCGGGACCCAGTACTTC. It translates to CASSYSRDMNFGGTQYF.